What follows describes a single T cell receptor beta chain. The sample is drawn from a study of blood T cell repertoires in COVID-19. Overall study: Sites across the United States, Italy and Spain contributed samples from acute and convalescent COVID-19. T cells, B-cell-depleted T cells, or PBMCs provided the cDNA or gDNA that served as material.

As handled by the study authors: Estimation of nucleated cell counts relied on the amplification of reference gene primers. Sequencing was performed with immunoSEQ multiplex PCR; in TCRdb, only in-frame clones are kept and a portion is missing. The V and J calls and clone size are taken from that table; D and trimming were inferred from the DNA. The sample yields roughly 250,000 clones, 75% to 90% seen once. Self-reported history from a screening survey and questionnaire set each donor's cohort. CDR1 SGHNT and CDR2 YYREEE come from the germline V gene (reference sequence). The V and J ends lost 0 bases and 0 bases respectively, with 6 bases between them. There are 15 residues in the CDR3.

Input material: PBMCs or T cells enriched from blood (not recorded which). The receptor's source is a woman in her thirties or forties who had been exposed to COVID-19. The chain joins TRBV5-4 to TRBJ2-2; D gene ambiguous. CDR3 nucleotide sequence: TGTGCCAGCAGCTTGGGACTCGCGAACACCGGGGAGCTGTTTTTT. Encoded protein: CASSLGLANTGELFF. Variable domain in full (rest from reference TRBV5-4 and TRBJ2-2): ETGVTQSPTHLIKTRGQQVTLRCSSQSGHNTVSWYQQALGQGPQFIFQYYREEENGRGNFPPRFSGLQFPNYSSELNVNALELDDSALYLCASSLGLANTGELFFGEGSRLTVL.